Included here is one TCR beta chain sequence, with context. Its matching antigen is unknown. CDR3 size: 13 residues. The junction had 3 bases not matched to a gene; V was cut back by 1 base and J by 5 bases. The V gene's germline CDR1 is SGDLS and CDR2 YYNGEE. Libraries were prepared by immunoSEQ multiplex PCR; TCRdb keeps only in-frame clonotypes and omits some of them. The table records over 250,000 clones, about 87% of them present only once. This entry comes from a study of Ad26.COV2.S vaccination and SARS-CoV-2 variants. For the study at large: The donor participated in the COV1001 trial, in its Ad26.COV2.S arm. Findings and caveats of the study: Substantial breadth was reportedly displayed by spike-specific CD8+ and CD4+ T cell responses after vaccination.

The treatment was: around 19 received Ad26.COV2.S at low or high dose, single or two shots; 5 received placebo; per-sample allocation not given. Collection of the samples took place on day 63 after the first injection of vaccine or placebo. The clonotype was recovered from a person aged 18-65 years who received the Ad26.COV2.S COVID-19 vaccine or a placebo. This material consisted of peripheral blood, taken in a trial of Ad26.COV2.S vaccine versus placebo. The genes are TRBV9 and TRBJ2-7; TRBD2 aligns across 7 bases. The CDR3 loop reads CASSVSLADEQYF. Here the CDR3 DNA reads TGTGCCAGCAGCGTAAGCCTAGCGGACGAGCAGTACTTC. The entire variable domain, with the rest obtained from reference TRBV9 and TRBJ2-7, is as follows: DSGVTQTPKHLITATGQRVTLRCSPRSGDLSVYWYQQSLDQGLQFLIQYYNGEERAKGNILERFSAQQFPDLHSELNLSSLELGDSALYFCASSVSLADEQYFGPGTRLTVT.